A selection of T cell receptor beta chains follows, all from one sample in a study of CD8+CD57+ T cells in acquired aplastic anemia. TCRdb called the reads again in MiXCR, with one record for every CDR3 protein. The repertoire holds 150,000 to 200,000 distinct CDR3 sequences, with roughly 60% as singletons. What was sequenced was sorted CD4+, CD8+, or CD8+CD57+ T cells (not recorded which) from PBMCs. The receptors were gathered from a human donor with aplastic anemia. Both conserved end residues are trimmed from each CDR3.

length | J | V | CDR3
11 | TRBJ2-7 | TRBV5-1 | ASSEVTGDEQY
12 | TRBJ1-5 | TRBV2 | ASSRQASNQPQH
11 | TRBJ2-7 | TRBV6-5 | ATLDRYSYEQY
12 | TRBJ2-3 | TRBV10-3 | AIKDGGKGDTQY
12 | TRBJ1-2 | TRBV10-3 | AISEVSVLVGYT
14 | TRBJ1-5 | TRBV4-1 | ASSQEEWQGGQPQH
11 | TRBJ2-2 | TRBV10-2 | AIGQGATGELF
16 | TRBJ2-1 | TRBV4-2 | ASSQEVGGAVEHNEQF
11 | TRBJ2-7 | TRBV7-2 | ASSLSGYGEQY
12 | TRBJ2-7 | TRBV10-2 | ASSEQGQGVVQY
14 | TRBJ2-3 | TRBV7-8 | ASSLVGTSGGLTQY
12 | TRBJ2-1 | TRBV10-3 | AISGQGGNNEQF
11 | TRBJ2-5 | TRBV7-8 | ASSRDIQETQY
11 | TRBJ1-1 | TRBV15 | ATSRGDREGAF
12 | TRBJ1-5 | TRBV6-2/TRBV6-3 | ASSKDGPNQPQH